This T cell receptor beta chain is drawn from a study of metastatic and nonmetastatic thyroid tumors. Study summary: Repertoires of blood and of tissue (tumor or nodule) from malignant and benign thyroid patients were compared.

In this sample, this clone turned up many times. The CDR3 sequence is 15 residues long. The J segment lost 5 bases and the V segment lost 4 bases, leaving 4 bases of the junction unmatched. Germline assignment: CDR1 SGDLS and CDR2 YYNGEE. TCRdb re-called clones from the PCR reads using MiXCR. The table records around 20,000 clones, approximately 16% of them present only once. No treatment had been given to any patient before thyroid surgery. This receptor was obtained from a male donor with papillary thyroid cancer or a benign thyroid nodule (not recorded which). Some clones in this sample may be carry-over from other donors' samples. Specimen: blood. The V gene is TRBV9, the J gene TRBJ2-5; 14 nucleotides line up with TRBD2. The CDR3 sequence is CASSPGTSGSETQYF. The CDR3 DNA sequence: TGTGCCAGCAGCCCCGGGACTAGCGGGAGTGAGACCCAGTACTTC.